The 30 T cell receptor beta chains below were found in one sample sequenced in a study of cytomegalovirus exposure and HLA in healthy donors. Amplification used 60 Vbeta primers and 13 Jbeta primers. Data came from immunoSEQ multiplex PCR; TCRdb stores just in-frame clones and leaves some out. The sample data list 100,000 to 150,000 clones. Input material: PBMCs. The receptors originated from a woman aged 40 to 50 in good health and CMV-seropositive.

About this clone: The same CDR3 can be traced to other DNA sequences in this sample. The chain couples TRBV10-3 to TRBJ2-7, with TRBD2 as a possible D gene (6 bases). This CDR3 contains 12 residues. The V end lost 4 bases, the J end lost 3 bases, and 7 bases lay between the germline ends. The germline V gene encodes CDR1 ENHRY and CDR2 SYGVKD. The CDR3 reads CAISVGGYEQYF. The CDR3 DNA reads TGTGCCATCAGTGTGGGGGGCTACGAGCAGTACTTC.

This chain joins TRBV5-4 and TRBJ2-2, with D tentatively TRBD1 (6 bases). V gave up 4 bases and J gave up 0 bases, with 13 bases separating them. Per the germline V gene, CDR1 is SGHNT and CDR2 is YYREEE (reference sequence). The CDR3 extends over 16 amino acids. CDR3 in DNA: TGTGCCAGCAGCCCATCGACAGGTTCGAACACCGGGGAGCTGTTTTTT. It encodes CASSPSTGSNTGELFF.

This sequence joins TRBV7-9 and TRBJ2-1, with 7 bases aligning to TRBD2. Germline CDR1 reads SEHNR; CDR2 reads FQNEAQ (reference sequence). J lost 6 bases, V lost 5 bases, and 1 base had no gene match. The CDR3 is 12 residues long. DNA for the CDR3: TGTGCCAGCAGCAGGACTAGCAATGAGCAGTTCTTC. This encodes CASSRTSNEQFF.

The chain recombines TRBV30 with TRBJ1-1; maybe TRBD1 (6 bases). This CDR3 spans 14 amino acids. V was cut by 1 base and J by 6 bases, with 15 bases left in between. Germline assignment: CDR1 GTSNPN and CDR2 SVGIG (reference sequence). For the CDR3, the DNA is TGTGCCTGGAGTGCTTCAACAGGGCTCGCTGAAGCTTTCTTT. It translates to CAWSASTGLAEAFF. Full variable domain (remainder filled in from reference TRBV30 and TRBJ1-1): SQTIHQWPATLVQPVGSPLSLECTVEGTSNPNLYWYRQAAGRGLQLLFYSVGIGQISSEVPQNLSASRPQDRQFILSSKKLLLSDSGFYLCAWSASTGLAEAFFGQGTRLTVV.

V gene TRBV6-5 combines with J gene TRBJ2-7, with TRBD1 matching over 8 bases. This CDR3 is built from 16 residues. Per germline, CDR1 MNHEY and CDR2 SVGAGI. J was trimmed by 7 bases and V by 4 bases; bases with no gene match: 15. CDR3 bases: TGTGCCAGCAGTTCACCCCCGGGACAGGCCTTTCGGGAGCAGTACTTC. It codes for CASSSPPGQAFREQYF.

This chain uses TRBV19 with TRBJ2-1; the D gene is possibly TRBD2 (6 bases). V was cut by 9 bases and J by 5 bases, with 11 bases left in between. CDR1 and CDR2 (germline): LNHDA, SQIVND (reference sequence). The CDR3 runs to 12 residues. The CDR3 sequence: CASRDFNNEQFF. DNA of the CDR3: TGTGCCAGCCGGGACTTTAACAATGAGCAGTTCTTC.

The chain employs TRBV6-5 and TRBJ1-2; 11 bases are a match to TRBD1. CDR1 is MNHEY, CDR2 SVGAGI, per germline. With V trimmed by 5 bases and J by 4 bases, 3 bases remained unmatched. This CDR3 spans 14 amino acids. CDR3: CASSDGQGAYGYTF. The CDR3 nucleotides read TGTGCCAGCAGTGACGGACAGGGGGCCTATGGCTACACCTTC.

The rearrangement links TRBV27 to TRBJ1-5; 7 bases line up with TRBD1. V was clipped by 6 bases and J by 6 bases; unmatched bases: 11. Germline CDR1 reads MNHEY; CDR2 reads SMNVEV (reference sequence). The CDR3 contains 15 residues. DNA of the CDR3: TGTGCCAGCAGCCCAACAGGGGATACGACTCAGCCCCAGCATTTT. It encodes CASSPTGDTTQPQHF.

The V call is TRBV15, the J call TRBJ1-4; TRBD1 matches 8 bases. After removal of 3 bases from V and 8 bases from J, the junction contained 8 bases not matched to a gene. The CDR3 loop spans 15 amino acids. Germline assignment: CDR1 LNHNV and CDR2 YYDKDF (reference sequence). The CDR3: CATSSRQGPREKLFF. CDR3 nucleotides: TGTGCCACCAGCAGCCGACAGGGGCCGCGGGAAAAACTGTTTTTT.

The genes are TRBV7-2 and TRBJ1-5; D possibly corresponds to TRBD1 (6 bases). The CDR3 is 18 residues long. Trimming removed 1 base from V and 0 bases from J, with 16 bases in between. The germline CDR1 and CDR2 sequences are SGHTA and FQGNSA. The CDR3 region has the DNA TGTGCCAGCAGCTTAGGAACCCACAGGGCTAATAGCAATCAGCCCCAGCATTTT. The encoded protein is CASSLGTHRANSNQPQHF.

This sequence joins TRBV27 and TRBJ1-5; a possible D gene is TRBD1 (6 bases). This CDR3 spans 14 amino acids. V was cut by 6 bases and J by 4 bases, with 13 bases left in between. Germline V gene data show CDR1 as MNHEY and CDR2 as SMNVEV (reference sequence). CDR3 coding DNA: TGTGCCAGCAGACAGGGAAACTGGAATCAGCCCCAGCATTTT. Translation gives CASRQGNWNQPQHF.

The rearrangement links TRBV5-1 to TRBJ2-3; 9 bases are shared with TRBD2. In germline, CDR1 is SGHRS, CDR2 YFSETQ. V was clipped by 2 bases and J by 7 bases; unmatched bases: 11. The CDR3 sequence is 16 residues long. CDR3 coding DNA: TGCGCCAGCAGCTTTTCCATAGCGGGAGAGGGAAATACGCAGTATTTT. The encoded protein is CASSFSIAGEGNTQYF.

The J gene is TRBJ1-4, the V gene TRBV18; D gene unclear. V lost 3 bases and J 8 bases, leaving 7 bases between the germline ends. The CDR3 has 12 residues. Germline CDR1 KGHSH, CDR2 LQKENI. This chain's CDR3 is CASSPGGEKLFF. CDR3 coding DNA: TGTGCCAGCTCACCTGGAGGGGAAAAACTGTTTTTT.

This chain uses TRBV29-1 with TRBJ1-3; possibly TRBD1 for D (5 bases). V was pared by 4 bases and J by 4 bases, with 14 bases between. This CDR3 region has 14 residues. Germline V lookup: CDR1 SQVTM, CDR2 ANQGSEA. This CDR3 reads CSVAETAGGNTIYF. The CDR3 DNA reads TGCAGCGTTGCCGAGACAGCGGGAGGAAACACCATATATTTT.

This chain connects TRBV7-3 to TRBJ2-5, with no clear D. V gave up 2 bases and J gave up 5 bases, with 9 bases separating them. Germline loops: CDR1 SGHTA, CDR2 FQGTGA. There are 13 residues in the CDR3. CDR3 amino acids: CASSLYGFETQYF. CDR3 sequence (DNA): TGTGCCAGCAGCTTATACGGGTTTGAGACCCAGTACTTC.

Regarding this clone: The DNA is left out, because the CDR3 cannot be placed on it with certainty; the CDR3 is given as TCRdb lists it. The chain links TRBV12-1 to TRBJ1-1; TRBD1 reflects the table's D call only, with no check against the DNA. TRBV12-1 is a listed pseudogene. The CDR3 comprises 24 residues, both ends counted. CDR3 amino acids: CASSCLQGLNTVWGQGARGTEAFF.

The rearrangement uses TRBV14 and TRBJ2-7; D gene unclear. The V gene lost 1 base and the J gene lost 9 bases, with 10 bases spanning the gap. This CDR3 has 12 residues. Germline CDR1 is SGHDN and CDR2 is FVKESK. CDR3 sequence (DNA): TGTGCCAGCAGCCAAGCCGGCCCGGGGCAGTACTTC. As protein: CASSQAGPGQYF.

The chain recombines TRBV28 with TRBJ2-1; 9 bases are shared with TRBD1. The V and J ends lost 8 bases and 4 bases, in that order; junction bases with no gene match: 9. The CDR3 covers 15 residues. CDR1 is MDHEN and CDR2 is SYDVKM in the germline V gene. CDR3 sequence: CASVSGTGNYNEQFF. DNA of the CDR3: TGTGCCAGCGTTTCCGGGACAGGGAATTACAATGAGCAGTTCTTC. Based on the CDR3 plus reference TRBV28 and TRBJ2-1, the full variable domain is DVKVTQSSRYLVKRTGEKVFLECVQDMDHENMFWYRQDPGLGLRLIYFSYDVKMKEKGDIPEGYSVSREKKERFSLILESASTNQTSMYLCASVSGTGNYNEQFFGPGTRLTVL.

CDR3 sequence reads: CASSQVAGGIYEQYF. Here the CDR3 DNA reads TGTGCCAGCAGCCAAGTAGCGGGAGGTATTTACGAGCAGTACTTC. The chain recombines TRBV14 with TRBJ2-7, with 10 bases matching TRBD2. This CDR3 region has 15 residues. Losses at the gene ends were 1 base for V and 4 bases for J; bases not matched to a gene: 4. Germline CDR1 is SGHDN and CDR2 is FVKESK.

The chain has TRBV7-9 and TRBJ2-3; 10 nucleotides agree with TRBD2. The CDR3 sequence is 16 residues long. The ends lost 3 bases at V and 0 bases at J; junction bases unmatched: 3. Germline V gene data show CDR1 as SEHNR and CDR2 as FQNEAQ (reference sequence). The CDR3 sequence: CASSLVLAGSTDTQYF. CDR3 nucleotides: TGTGCCAGCAGCTTGGTACTAGCGGGAAGCACAGATACGCAGTATTTT.

The V and J genes are TRBV18 and TRBJ2-2; 8 nucleotides match TRBD1. CDR1 and CDR2 from the germline V gene are KGHSH and LQKENI. Germline trimming cut 1 base from V and 5 bases from J; bases unmatched to any gene: 0. This CDR3 is 14 amino acids long. The chain's CDR3 is CASSPRTGTGELFF. CDR3 nucleotide sequence: TGTGCCAGCTCACCACGGACAGGGACCGGGGAGCTGTTTTTT. Based on the CDR3 plus reference TRBV18 and TRBJ2-2, the full variable domain is NAGVMQNPRHLVRRRGQEARLRCSPMKGHSHVYWYRQLPEEGLKFMVYLQKENIIDESGMPKERFSAEFPKEGPSILRIQQVVRGDSAAYFCASSPRTGTGELFFGEGSRLTVL.

This chain joins TRBV11-2 and TRBJ2-3; no reliable D call. The CDR3 runs to 13 residues. The germline V and J ends were trimmed by 0 bases and 3 bases, with 4 bases remaining between them. Per the germline V gene, CDR1 is SGHAT and CDR2 is FQNNGV. CDR3 DNA sequence: TGTGCCAGCAGCTTAGATCGGACAGATACGCAGTATTTT. It encodes CASSLDRTDTQYF.

The J gene is TRBJ2-5, the V gene TRBV6-1; 15 bases match TRBD2. The CDR3 is 19 amino acids. J lost 2 bases, V lost 4 bases, and 11 bases had no gene match. CDR1 and CDR2 (germline): MNHNS, SASEGT. The CDR3 here is CASSGTPGLAGGRQETQYF. The CDR3 nucleotides read TGTGCCAGCAGTGGTACTCCGGGACTAGCGGGAGGACGACAAGAGACCCAGTACTTC.

The chain links TRBV27 to TRBJ2-2; 8 nucleotides match TRBD2. This CDR3 is 17 amino acids long. The junction had 16 bases not matched to a gene; V was cut back by 4 bases and J by 9 bases. Per germline, CDR1 MNHEY and CDR2 SMNVEV (reference sequence). CDR3 protein: CASSSSQGLGVFRELFF. CDR3 sequence (DNA): TGTGCCAGCAGTTCAAGTCAGGGACTAGGCGTCTTTAGGGAGCTGTTTTTT.

The chain couples TRBV18 to TRBJ2-3; TRBD1 is a possible D gene (6 bases). CDR1 KGHSH and CDR2 LQKENI come from the germline V gene. The CDR3 is 15 amino acids. V lost 8 bases and J lost 2, with 17 bases in between. CDR3 protein: CASRPGLGATDTQYF. CDR3 bases: TGTGCCAGCCGTCCGGGGTTGGGGGCCACAGATACGCAGTATTTT.

The genes are TRBV27 and TRBJ1-1; perhaps TRBD1 as D (5 bases). Germline-derived CDR1 and CDR2 are MNHEY and SMNVEV (reference sequence). V dropped 3 bases and J dropped 6 bases, with 14 bases sitting between them. This CDR3 contains 14 residues. The CDR3 nucleotides read TGTGCCAGCAGTTTCATTAGGGGAGGCGCTGAAGCTTTCTTT. This codes for CASSFIRGGAEAFF.

The chain is built from TRBV2 and TRBJ2-5; D is unresolved. The V end lost 6 bases, the J end lost 1 base, and 3 bases lay between the germline ends. The CDR3 is 11 amino acids. Germline V gene sequence: CDR1 SNHLY, CDR2 FYNNEI. Here the CDR3 DNA reads TGTGCCAGCAGGGCCCAAGAGACCCAGTACTTC. Amino acids: CASRAQETQYF.

The chain is built from TRBV5-1 and TRBJ2-2; D is unresolved. Per germline, CDR1 SGHRS and CDR2 YFSETQ. The CDR3 has 13 amino acids. V dropped 1 base and J dropped 4 bases, with 5 bases sitting between them. CDR3 sequence: CASSLPGTGELFF. DNA of the CDR3: TGCGCCAGCAGCTTGCCCGGCACCGGGGAGCTGTTTTTT.

The chain employs TRBV21-1 and TRBJ1-5; TRBD1, the D gene given by the table, was not confirmed from the DNA. TRBV21-1 is deemed a pseudogene. This CDR3 region has 17 residues. The CDR3 DNA is TGTGCCAGCAGCAAAAGTCCCGACAGGGTAGAGTATCAGCCCCAGCATTTT. The encoded protein is CASSKSPDRVEYQPQHF.

This chain uses TRBV5-1 with TRBJ2-5, with D possibly TRBD1 on 5 matching bases. V dropped 0 bases and J dropped 5 bases, with 17 bases sitting between them. The CDR3 runs 16 residues. Germline values: CDR1 SGHRS, CDR2 YFSETQ. The CDR3 DNA is TGCGCCAGCAGCTTGGCCCTAAGGCAGGGTAACGAGACCCAGTACTTC. Translated, it gives CASSLALRQGNETQYF.